This T cell receptor beta chain was obtained from a study of blood T cell repertoires in COVID-19. Measured with immunoSEQ multiplex PCR; TCRdb has only the in-frame clones, and not every one. The sample carries around 200,000 clones, 88% recorded once. The CDR3 extends over 13 amino acids. V lost 6 bases to trimming and J lost 7 bases, with 15 bases between them. CDR1 and CDR2 (germline): LNHDA, SQIVND (reference sequence). This receptor was identified in a woman aged 25 to 45 who had recovered from COVID-19. The rearrangement uses TRBV19 and TRBJ1-1; D uncertain. Input material: PBMCs or T cells enriched from blood (not recorded which). CDR3 nucleotide sequence: TGTGCCAGTAGCGAAACGACAATTGGTGAAGCTTTCTTT. Protein product: CASSETTIGEAFF. Complete variable domain (other parts from reference TRBV19 and TRBJ1-1): DGGITQSPKYLFRKEGQNVTLSCEQNLNHDAMYWYRQDPGQGLRLIYYSQIVNDFQKGDIAEGYSVSREKKESFPLTVTSAQKNPTAFYLCASSETTIGEAFFGQGTRLTVV.